The 18 T cell receptor beta chains below come from one sample, sequenced in a study of OX40 agonist ivuxolimab in advanced cancers. Using immunoSEQ multiplex PCR, the repertoire was profiled, and TCRdb retains in-frame clones only, with some absent. The sample has approximately 29,000 clones; around four fifths are singletons. The source was CD4+ or CD8+ T cells sorted from blood, collected in a trial of the OX40 agonist ivuxolimab. Receptor source: an adult with an advanced solid tumor such as melanoma, head and neck, liver or kidney cancer.

The chain links TRBV27 to TRBJ1-3, with D unresolved. The CDR3 covers 15 residues. Between the trimmed V and J ends, which lost 5 bases and 2 bases, there was a span of 13 bases. Germline assignment: CDR1 MNHEY and CDR2 SMNVEV (reference sequence). The CDR3 spells CASSPDGGTGNTIYF. CDR3 coding DNA: TGTGCCAGCAGTCCCGACGGTGGGACTGGAAACACCATATATTTT.

The genes are TRBV4-3 and TRBJ1-3, with D uncertain. Trimming cost V 0 bases and J 4 bases, with 16 bases left between them. The CDR3 is 17 amino acids. Germline loops: CDR1 LGHNA, CDR2 YSLEER. This chain's CDR3 is CASSQDPSLGGGNTIYF. CDR3 coding DNA: TGCGCCAGCAGCCAAGATCCCAGCTTGGGAGGGGGAAACACCATATATTTT.

The genes are TRBV30 and TRBJ1-1; D unclear. CDR3 size: 13 residues. Per germline, CDR1 GTSNPN and CDR2 SVGIG (reference sequence). Trimming shortened V by 5 bases and J by 1 base, and 11 bases separated the two germline ends. The CDR3 nucleotides are TGTGCCTGGGGCCTCTGGGGGAACACTGAAGCTTTCTTT. Residues: CAWGLWGNTEAFF.

The chain is built from TRBV6-1 and TRBJ2-7; 7 bases are a match to TRBD1. Germline CDR1 and CDR2: MNHNS and SASEGT. V was clipped by 8 bases and J by 9 bases; unmatched bases: 13. This CDR3 region has 13 residues. The CDR3 DNA is TGTGCCAGCTCCGGGACAGCCTCGGGGAGGCAGTACTTC. As protein: CASSGTASGRQYF.

This sequence joins TRBV7-8 and TRBJ1-3; D not resolved. This CDR3 contains 16 residues. Trimming pared 5 bases from V and 0 bases from J, leaving 14 bases between. Germline CDR1 SGHVS, CDR2 FQNEAQ. CDR3: CASSPRGLPSGNTIYF. DNA of the CDR3: TGTGCCAGCAGCCCGCGAGGTTTGCCCTCTGGAAACACCATATATTTT.

The V and J genes are TRBV7-2 and TRBJ2-3, with D hard to call. Trimming removed 1 base from V and 6 bases from J, with 14 bases in between. Germline loops: CDR1 SGHTA, CDR2 FQGNSA. CDR3 size: 15 residues. The CDR3 nucleotides are TGTGCCAGCAGCTTAGAGGTCTCGCCCACCGATACGCAGTATTTT. It codes for CASSLEVSPTDTQYF.

V is TRBV14 and J is TRBJ1-1; D remains ambiguous. CDR3 length: 12 residues. Trimming pared 4 bases from V and 6 bases from J, leaving 9 bases between. Germline CDR1 SGHDN, CDR2 FVKESK. The DNA for the CDR3 is TGTGCCAGCAGCCGAGGTGGCTCTGAAGCTTTCTTT. Translating gives CASSRGGSEAFF.

The V gene is TRBV6-5, the J gene TRBJ1-5; D may be TRBD1 (5 bases). The germline V and J ends were trimmed by 5 bases and 4 bases, with 12 bases remaining between them. Per germline, CDR1 MNHEY and CDR2 SVGAGI. This CDR3 comprises 14 residues. CDR3 region: CASSDGRGNQPQHF. The CDR3 bases are TGTGCCAGCAGTGATGGGAGGGGTAATCAGCCCCAGCATTTT.

V gene TRBV5-1 combines with J gene TRBJ2-1, with D maybe TRBD1 (5 bases). CDR1 and CDR2 (germline): SGHRS, YFSETQ. V gave up 0 bases and J gave up 4 bases, with 8 bases separating them. This CDR3 is 14 amino acids long. CDR3 nucleotides: TGCGCCAGCAGCTTGGGTAGGGGTTACAATGAGCAGTTCTTC. It translates to CASSLGRGYNEQFF.

V usage is TRBV27 and J usage is TRBJ2-3, with 10 bases fitting TRBD2. The CDR3 totals 18 residues. Germline V gene sequence: CDR1 MNHEY, CDR2 SMNVEV (reference sequence). V shed 5 bases and J 2 bases; nucleotides not matched to a gene: 13. The DNA for the CDR3 is TGTGCCAGCAGTAACCTCGGGGGGACTAGCGTCTTCACAGATACGCAGTATTTT. Encoded protein: CASSNLGGTSVFTDTQYF.

This clone was detected only once. CDR3 nucleotide sequence: TGTGCCAGCAGTTACGCCCAGGGAGGAGACACCATATATTTT. It yields the protein CASSYAQGGDTIYF. V and J are TRBV6-6 and TRBJ1-3; perhaps TRBD1 as D (5 bases). Germline loops: CDR1 MNHNY, CDR2 SVGAGI (reference sequence). The length of the CDR3 is 14 residues. Trimming removed 2 bases from V and 8 bases from J, with 13 bases in between.

J is TRBJ2-2 and V is TRBV21-1; TRBD1 reflects the table's D call only, with no check against the DNA. TRBV21-1 is deemed a pseudogene. The CDR3 length is 17 residues. The CDR3 loop reads CASSPNPRGRVIRELFF. The CDR3, as DNA: TGTGCCAGCAGCCCCAACCCTAGGGGCAGGGTTATCCGGGAGCTGTTTTTT.

The gene calls are TRBV9 and TRBJ2-2, with D possibly called TRBD1 or TRBD2 (6 bases each). Germline CDR1 is SGDLS and CDR2 is YYNGEE. Trimming pared 4 bases from V and 6 bases from J, leaving 10 bases between. CDR3 size: 13 residues. CDR3 DNA sequence: TGTGCCAGCAGCTCCGGGGGCCCCGGGGAGCTGTTTTTT. This sequence encodes CASSSGGPGELFF.

The chain links TRBV4-2 to TRBJ1-1, with TRBD1 matching 7 bases. The germline gives CDR1 LGHNA, CDR2 YNFKEQ. The CDR3 has 15 residues. The V gene end was trimmed by 4 bases and the J gene end by 3 bases; junction bases not matched to a gene: 8. CDR3 bases: TGTGCCAGCAGCCCTTTCGGGCAGGGGGACACTGAAGCTTTCTTT. It translates to CASSPFGQGDTEAFF.

CDR3 in amino acids: CASSQGAGRYEQYF. The CDR3 nucleotides are TGTGCCAGCAGTCAGGGGGCGGGGCGCTACGAGCAGTACTTC. This sequence joins TRBV4-2 and TRBJ2-7, with 8 nucleotides matching TRBD1. The CDR3 runs to 14 residues. From germline, CDR1 is LGHNA and CDR2 YNFKEQ. The V segment lost 6 bases and the J segment 3 bases; nucleotides outside the gene matches: 7.

The chain recombines TRBV6-5 with TRBJ2-3; 8 bases map to TRBD1. Germline V CDR1 and CDR2: MNHEY, SVGAGI. V was clipped by 4 bases and J by 1 base; unmatched bases: 4. The CDR3 runs to 15 residues. CDR3 amino acids: CASSFTTGGTDTQYF. CDR3 nucleotides: TGTGCCAGCAGTTTTACGACAGGGGGCACAGATACGCAGTATTTT.

This clone was seen a single time. V gene TRBV6-6 combines with J gene TRBJ1-2, with TRBD1 matching 7 bases. The CDR3 contains 15 residues. The germline gives CDR1 MNHNY, CDR2 SVGAGI (reference sequence). V shed 5 bases and J 4 bases; nucleotides not matched to a gene: 10. The CDR3 sequence is CASSTDRRVAYGYTF. The CDR3 DNA follows: TGTGCCAGCAGTACGGACAGGCGGGTGGCCTATGGCTACACCTTC.

V and J are TRBV7-6 and TRBJ2-2, with D possibly being TRBD1 (5 bases). Germline CDR1 reads SGHVS; CDR2 reads FNYEAQ. CDR3 size: 16 residues. V lost 5 bases and J 1 base, leaving 14 bases between the germline ends. The CDR3 spells CASSPSTEKNTGELFF. As DNA, the CDR3 is TGTGCCAGCAGCCCTTCGACAGAGAAGAACACCGGGGAGCTGTTTTTT.